This T cell receptor beta chain stems from a study of cytomegalovirus exposure and HLA in healthy donors. Study outcomes and limitations: An analysis was carried out at a later point. It showed that HLA-associated TCR beta chains were more clonally expanded than equally common non-associated chains. Reports described diagnosis of cytomegalovirus status by the classifier as highly specific and sensitive.

V trimming: 5 bases; J trimming: 2 bases; junction bases outside the gene matches: 5. From germline, CDR1 is MGHDK and CDR2 SYGVNS. The length of the CDR3 is 14 residues. With 60 Vbeta and 13 Jbeta primers, the PCR was carried out. Assay used: immunoSEQ multiplex PCR; TCRdb lists only in-frame clones, some missing. This sample's clone table lists some 82,000 clones. As concerns this clone: Antigen: not known.

This chain uses TRBV25-1 with TRBJ2-5; 7 bases fit TRBD1. Sequences were obtained from PBMCs. The receptor comes from a woman in her 30s in good health and CMV-seronegative. The CDR3 is CASSRQGLQETQYF. CDR3 nucleotides: TGTGCCAGCAGTAGACAGGGTTTACAAGAGACCCAGTACTTC.